This is a list of T cell receptor beta chains from one sample in a study of post-analysis software for immune sequencing data. TCRdb re-called the PCR reads through MiXCR, storing one row per CDR3 protein. There are 600,000 to 700,000 distinct CDR3 sequences in the sample; around 64% occur only once, and about 11% lies in the top ten. Sequencing input: blood. Receptors originate from a girl aged 2 to 9 with multiple sclerosis. The CDR3 runs from the conserved cysteine through the conserved F or W. The D gene is left open where the match is weak. Rows give clone size only sometimes, using once, few, many, or a class for an expanded clone.

CDR3 length	V gene	clone size	J gene	D gene	CDR3 protein	CDR3 DNA
17	TRBV6-2/TRBV6-3	once	TRBJ2-5	-	CASSYPHMKAQQETQYF	TGTGCCAGCAGTTACCCCCACATGAAGGCCCAACAAGAGACCCAGTACTTC
13	TRBV7-2	-	TRBJ1-1	-	CASSTRRDTEAFF	TGTGCCAGCAGCACCCGACGGGACACTGAAGCTTTCTTT
15	TRBV4-2	few	TRBJ2-7	-	CASSPPGSGRYEQYF	TGTGCCAGCAGCCCCCCCGGTAGCGGACGCTACGAGCAGTACTTC
15	TRBV12-3/TRBV12-4	-	TRBJ2-2	-	CASRRQETNTGELFF	TGTGCCAGCAGACGACAGGAGACGAACACCGGGGAGCTGTTTTTT
15	TRBV12-3/TRBV12-4	-	TRBJ2-1	TRBD2	CASRNDIAGGNEQFF	TGTGCCAGCAGAAACGATATAGCGGGTGGCAATGAGCAGTTCTTC
15	TRBV28	-	TRBJ1-2	-	CASSPIGPNLYGYTF	TGTGCCAGCAGTCCAATAGGCCCCAACCTTTATGGCTACACCTTC
12	TRBV3-1	-	TRBJ2-1	-	CASSYPGTEQFF	TGTGCCAGCAGCTACCCCGGGACTGAGCAGTTCTTC
9	TRBV20-1	once	TRBJ1-2	-	CSAQEGYTF	TGCAGTGCACAGGAAGGCTACACCTTC
15	TRBV5-1	-	TRBJ2-5	TRBD2	CASSSQAGYQETQYF	TGCGCCAGCAGCTCACAAGCGGGGTACCAAGAGACCCAGTACTTC
15	TRBV29-1	-	TRBJ2-5	-	CSVVDASTGWETQYF	TGCAGCGTTGTCGACGCCTCAACTGGGTGGGAGACCCAGTACTTC
16	TRBV11-2	-	TRBJ2-3	TRBD2	CASSLNLAGGTDTQYF	TGTGCTAGCAGCCTAAACTTAGCGGGGGGCACAGATACGCAGTATTTT
15	TRBV6-1	once	TRBJ1-2	TRBD1	CASRLPGQGSYGYTF	TGTGCCAGCAGGCTACCGGGACAGGGTTCCTATGGCTACACCTTC
11	TRBV4-2	-	TRBJ2-1	-	CASSQGIEQFF	TGTGCCAGCAGCCAAGGTATTGAGCAGTTCTTC
15	TRBV27	-	TRBJ2-1	TRBD1	CASSLSGTGLNEQFF	TGTGCCAGCAGTTTATCGGGGACAGGGTTGAATGAGCAGTTCTTC
10	TRBV7-9	-	TRBJ2-5	-	CASAVETQYF	TGTGCCAGCGCCGTTGAGACCCAGTACTTC
19	TRBV13	-	TRBJ2-6	TRBD1	CASILATDRGGSGANVLTF	TGTGCCAGCATCCTCGCTACTGACAGGGGAGGCTCTGGGGCCAACGTCCTGACTTTC
15	TRBV19	few	TRBJ2-5	TRBD2	CASSIPSGGRETQYF	TGTGCCAGTAGTATACCTAGCGGGGGACGGGAGACCCAGTACTTC
16	TRBV19	-	TRBJ2-5	-	CASSIGRIVDVGTQYF	TGTGCCAGTAGTATAGGACGGATCGTGGACGTTGGGACCCAGTACTTC
14	TRBV20-1	once	TRBJ1-1	-	CSAGDKPMNTEAFF	TGCAGTGCTGGGGACAAACCGATGAACACTGAAGCTTTCTTT
13	TRBV7-2	-	TRBJ2-3	-	CASSRGFTDTQYF	TGTGCCAGCAGCCGTGGCTTCACAGATACGCAGTATTTT
16	TRBV7-2	-	TRBJ2-7	TRBD1	CASSLSGTGAPYEQYF	TGTGCCAGCAGCCTAAGCGGCACAGGGGCCCCCTACGAGCAGTACTTC
15	TRBV10-3	-	TRBJ2-1	TRBD2	CAISVLAGVGDEQFF	TGTGCCATCAGTGTCCTAGCGGGAGTAGGTGATGAGCAGTTCTTC
16	TRBV4-1	few	TRBJ1-1	-	CASSPGTGGSRTEAFF	TGCGCCAGCAGCCCCGGGACCGGGGGAAGTCGGACTGAAGCTTTCTTT
15	TRBV7-6	-	TRBJ2-1	TRBD2	CAGSLRTSGGDEQFF	TGTGCCGGCAGCTTACGGACTAGCGGGGGAGATGAGCAGTTCTTC
15	TRBV29-1	-	TRBJ2-2	-	CSVESGATHTGELFF	TGCAGCGTTGAGTCCGGGGCGACTCACACCGGGGAGCTGTTTTTT
14	TRBV29-1	few	TRBJ1-1	-	CSVAILTGTTEAFF	TGCAGCGTAGCCATCCTCACAGGGACCACTGAAGCTTTCTTT
15	TRBV10-3	few	TRBJ2-7	TRBD2	CAIRGSGRSSYEQYF	TGTGCCATCAGGGGGAGCGGGAGGAGCTCCTACGAGCAGTACTTC
17	TRBV4-3	-	TRBJ2-3	TRBD2	CASSQDRSGGVTDTQYF	TGCGCCAGCAGCCAAGACCGTAGCGGGGGGGTCACAGATACGCAGTATTTT
13	TRBV27	-	TRBJ1-1	-	CASSPGGRTEAFF	TGTGCCAGCAGTCCCGGGGGAAGGACTGAAGCTTTCTTT
14	TRBV12-3/TRBV12-4	few	TRBJ2-7	-	CASSLGGVLGEQYF	TGTGCCAGTAGTTTAGGAGGAGTCCTCGGCGAGCAGTACTTC
13	TRBV5-6	-	TRBJ1-2	-	CASSLAAGPTYTF	TGTGCCAGCAGCTTGGCCGCAGGGCCAACCTACACCTTC
13	TRBV24-1	few	TRBJ2-3	-	CATSDRSTDTQYF	TGTGCCACCAGTGATCGCAGCACAGATACGCAGTATTTT
13	TRBV10-3	-	TRBJ1-5	-	CAISEFTDQPQHF	TGTGCCATCAGTGAGTTCACCGATCAGCCCCAGCATTTT
13	TRBV4-1	few	TRBJ2-7	-	CASSQASGAEQYF	TGCGCCAGCAGCCAAGCTTCAGGGGCCGAGCAGTACTTC
14	TRBV15	-	TRBJ2-7	TRBD1	CATSRVRTGGEQYF	TGTGCCACCAGCAGAGTTAGGACAGGGGGGGAGCAGTACTTC
13	TRBV29-1	-	TRBJ2-1	-	CSVEGFGGGEQFF	TGCAGCGTTGAAGGCTTTGGTGGCGGGGAGCAGTTCTTC
11	TRBV7-9	-	TRBJ2-7	-	CASSSTSEQYF	TGTGCCAGCAGCTCGACTAGCGAGCAGTACTTC
14	TRBV7-2	-	TRBJ2-4	-	CTSSLVAGENIQYF	TGTACCAGCAGCTTAGTAGCAGGGGAGAACATTCAGTACTTC
16	TRBV20-1	few	TRBJ2-3	TRBD2	CSATGLAGGDTDTQYF	TGCAGTGCTACGGGACTAGCGGGCGGTGACACAGATACGCAGTATTTT
14	TRBV10-3	-	TRBJ2-3	TRBD1	CAIRPGQGSDTQYF	TGTGCCATCAGACCGGGACAGGGTTCAGATACGCAGTATTTT
16	TRBV5-1	-	TRBJ2-7	TRBD1	CASQTFRYRGSYEQYF	TGCGCCAGCCAGACTTTCCGTTACAGGGGATCCTACGAGCAGTACTTC
17	TRBV5-1	few	TRBJ1-2	-	CASSLFGPGMVNYGYTF	TGCGCCAGCAGCTTGTTCGGCCCGGGGATGGTTAACTATGGCTACACCTTC
12	TRBV5-1	-	TRBJ2-3	-	CASSSDGDTQYF	TGCGCCAGCAGCTCAGACGGGGATACGCAGTATTTT
10	TRBV29-1	-	TRBJ1-1	-	CSVQVGVAFF	TGCAGCGTGCAGGTGGGCGTAGCTTTCTTT
12	TRBV20-1	-	TRBJ2-7	-	CSASDISYEQYF	TGCAGTGCTAGCGACATCTCCTACGAGCAGTACTTC